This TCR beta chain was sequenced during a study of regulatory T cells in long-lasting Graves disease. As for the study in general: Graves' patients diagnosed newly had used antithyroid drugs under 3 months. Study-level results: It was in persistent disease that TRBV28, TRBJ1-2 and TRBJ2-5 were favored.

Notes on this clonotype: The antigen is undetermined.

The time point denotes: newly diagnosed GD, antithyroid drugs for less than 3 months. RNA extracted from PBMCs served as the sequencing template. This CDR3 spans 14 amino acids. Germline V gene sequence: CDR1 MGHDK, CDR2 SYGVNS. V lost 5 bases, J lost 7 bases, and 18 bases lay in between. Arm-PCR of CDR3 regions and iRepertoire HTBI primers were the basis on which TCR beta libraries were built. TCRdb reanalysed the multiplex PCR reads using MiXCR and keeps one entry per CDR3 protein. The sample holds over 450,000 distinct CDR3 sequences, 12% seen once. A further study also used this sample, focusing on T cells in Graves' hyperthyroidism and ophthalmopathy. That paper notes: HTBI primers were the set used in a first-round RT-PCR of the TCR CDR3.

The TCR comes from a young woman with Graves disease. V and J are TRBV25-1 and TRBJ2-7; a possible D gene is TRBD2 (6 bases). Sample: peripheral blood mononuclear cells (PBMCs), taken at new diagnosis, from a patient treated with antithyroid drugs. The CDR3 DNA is TGTGCCAGCAGTAGTCTAGCGCCCGGGGGTGAGCAGTACTTC. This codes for CASSSLAPGGEQYF.